This T cell receptor (beta chain) was sequenced during a study of blood T cell repertoires in COVID-19. Across the whole study: The study drew acute and convalescent COVID-19 samples from the United States, Italy and Spain.

V was clipped by 1 base and J by 4 bases, with 9 bases between them. From germline, CDR1 is SEHNR and CDR2 FQNEAQ (reference sequence). The CDR3 has 14 residues. Assay: immunoSEQ multiplex PCR; the TCRdb copy retains only in-frame clones and omits some. Here the sample spans more than 200,000 clones, approximately 90% being singletons. The V call is TRBV7-9, the J call TRBJ2-3, with TRBD1 as a possible D gene (6 bases). The sequenced sample consisted of peripheral blood. The TCR originated in a man aged 65 to 79 with acute or convalescent COVID-19. The chain's CDR3 is CASSLGPGADTQYF. The DNA for the CDR3 is TGTGCCAGCAGCTTAGGCCCAGGGGCAGATACGCAGTATTTT.